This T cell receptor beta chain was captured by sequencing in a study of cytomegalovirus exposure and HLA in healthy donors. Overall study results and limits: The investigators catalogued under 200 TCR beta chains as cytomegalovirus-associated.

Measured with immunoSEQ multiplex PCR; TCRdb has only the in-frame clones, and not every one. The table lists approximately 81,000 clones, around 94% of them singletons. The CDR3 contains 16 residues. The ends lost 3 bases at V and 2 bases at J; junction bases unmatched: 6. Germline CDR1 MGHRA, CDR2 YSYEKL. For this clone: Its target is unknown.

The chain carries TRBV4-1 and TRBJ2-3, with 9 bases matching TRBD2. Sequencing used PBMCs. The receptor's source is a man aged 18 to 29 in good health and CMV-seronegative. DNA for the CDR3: TGCGCCAGCAGCCAGCTGACTAGCGGATACACAGATACGCAGTATTTT. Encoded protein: CASSQLTSGYTDTQYF.